The 18 T cell receptor beta chains listed next were all sequenced from one sample in a study of cytomegalovirus exposure and HLA in healthy donors. Primers included in the PCR were 60 Vbeta and 13 Jbeta primers. Clones were read by immunoSEQ multiplex PCR, and TCRdb kept only the in-frame ones, dropping some. The table shows about 130,000 clones, with 70% to 80% occurring only once. The sample taken for sequencing was PBMCs. The receptors come from a man between 50 and 59 years old in good health and CMV-seronegative.

V is TRBV30 and J is TRBJ1-3, with a tentative D call TRBD1 (5 bases). V lost 5 bases and J 4 bases, leaving 15 bases between the germline ends. Per germline, CDR1 GTSNPN and CDR2 SVGIG (reference sequence). The CDR3 spans 14 residues. CDR3 coding DNA: TGTGCCTGGGGCAACAGGTCTCCGGGAAACACCATATATTTT. Translated, it gives CAWGNRSPGNTIYF.

This rearrangement joins TRBV30 to TRBJ1-6, with unresolved D. With 1 base removed from V and 9 bases from J, the gap between germline ends came to 4 bases. CDR3 size: 11 residues. CDR1 is GTSNPN and CDR2 is SVGIG in the germline V gene (reference sequence). The CDR3 here is CAWSALSPLHF. The CDR3 DNA follows: TGTGCCTGGAGTGCCCTTTCACCCCTCCACTTT.

The chain links TRBV30 to TRBJ2-3, with 7 bases that match TRBD1. Germline V gene data show CDR1 as GTSNPN and CDR2 as SVGIG (reference sequence). The CDR3 contains 16 residues. V dropped 2 bases and J dropped 3; count of bases not matched to a gene: 11. CDR3 coding DNA: TGTGCCTGGAGTTTAAAGGGGGCGTTTCGGACAGATACGCAGTATTTT. Translating it yields CAWSLKGAFRTDTQYF.

The V call is TRBV27, the J call TRBJ1-2; D might be TRBD1 (6 bases). Looked up from germline, CDR1 is MNHEY and CDR2 is SMNVEV (reference sequence). This CDR3 region has 13 residues. Trimming removed 4 bases at V and 2 bases at J, with 8 bases between. DNA of the CDR3: TGTGCCAGCAGTTACAGGGCGAACTATGGCTACACCTTC. Residues: CASSYRANYGYTF.

This clone was counted a few times. DNA of the CDR3: TGTGCCAGCAGGCGAAACAGGAACACTGAAGCTTTCTTT. Encoded protein: CASRRNRNTEAFF. The rearrangement links TRBV6-1 to TRBJ1-1, with D unresolved. The CDR3 contains 13 residues. The germline gives CDR1 MNHNS, CDR2 SASEGT. Trimming stripped 6 bases from V and 1 base from J, with 9 bases between.

V and J are TRBV2 and TRBJ2-3; 14 nucleotides align to TRBD2. The CDR3 has 14 amino acids. The ends lost 9 bases at V and 3 bases at J; junction bases unmatched: 2. Germline CDR1 SNHLY, CDR2 FYNNEI. CDR3: CASRLAGGTDTQYF. CDR3 DNA sequence: TGTGCCAGTCGACTAGCGGGGGGGACAGATACGCAGTATTTT.

The genes are TRBV7-9 and TRBJ1-1; 9 positions match TRBD1. CDR1 SEHNR and CDR2 FQNEAQ come from the germline V gene (reference sequence). The V segment lost 5 bases and the J segment 4 bases; nucleotides outside the gene matches: 8. The CDR3 consists of 15 residues. CDR3 residues: CASSPGTGWGTEAFF. In DNA form, the CDR3 reads TGTGCCAGCAGCCCCGGGACAGGGTGGGGCACTGAAGCTTTCTTT. Using reference TRBV7-9 and TRBJ1-1 for the parts outside the CDR3, the full variable domain is DTGVSQNPRHKITKRGQNVTFRCDPISEHNRLYWYRQTLGQGPEFLTYFQNEAQLEKSRLLSDRFSAERPKGSFSTLEIQRTEQGDSAMYLCASSPGTGWGTEAFFGQGTRLTVV.

As regards this clone: The sample has other DNA sequences that encode this CDR3 too. V usage is TRBV5-1 and J usage is TRBJ2-7; 9 positions match TRBD1. The CDR3 has 15 amino acids. Germline-derived CDR1 and CDR2 are SGHRS and YFSETQ. With V trimmed by 5 bases and J by 6 bases, 12 bases remained unmatched. CDR3 sequence: CASSPGQGKGSEQYV. CDR3 in DNA: TGCGCCAGCAGTCCTGGACAGGGGAAGGGGTCCGAGCAGTACGTC.

This chain joins TRBV7-2 and TRBJ2-7, with 9 nucleotides matching TRBD1. Germline CDR1 SGHTA, CDR2 FQGNSA. The trim removed 5 bases at V and 4 bases at J, leaving 9 bases unmatched. The CDR3 consists of 15 residues. The CDR3 protein is CASSHNRDRAYEQYF. CDR3 DNA sequence: TGTGCCAGCAGCCATAACCGGGACAGGGCTTACGAGCAGTACTTC.

The J gene is TRBJ1-1, the V gene TRBV9, with 8 bases fitting TRBD1. CDR3 length equals 13 residues. Germline CDR1 is SGDLS and CDR2 is YYNGEE. The junction had 2 bases not matched to a gene; V was cut back by 6 bases and J by 1 base. CDR3 sequence: CASTGQGNTEAFF. CDR3 DNA: TGTGCCAGCACCGGACAGGGGAACACTGAAGCTTTCTTT. The full variable domain, its missing parts supplied by reference TRBV9 and TRBJ1-1, is DSGVTQTPKHLITATGQRVTLRCSPRSGDLSVYWYQQSLDQGLQFLIQYYNGEERAKGNILERFSAQQFPDLHSELNLSSLELGDSALYFCASTGQGNTEAFFGQGTRLTVV.

A word on this clone: Additional DNA sequences in this sample encode the identical CDR3. J is TRBJ2-5 and V is TRBV29-1, with D possibly TRBD2 on 6 matching bases. The CDR3 is made up of 13 amino acids. V was shortened by 3 bases and J by 1 base, with 9 bases between the two germline ends. Germline CDR1 SQVTM, CDR2 ANQGSEA. The CDR3 DNA reads TGCAGCGTTGATGGAGGGCTCCAAGAGACCCAGTACTTC. It yields the protein CSVDGGLQETQYF.

This chain uses TRBV19 with TRBJ2-5, with TRBD2 identical over 7 bases. The J segment lost 0 bases and the V segment lost 5 bases, leaving 6 bases of the junction unmatched. The CDR3 is 15 residues long. Per the germline V gene, CDR1 is LNHDA and CDR2 is SQIVND (reference sequence). This chain's CDR3 is CASSGGTTNQETQYF. CDR3 DNA sequence: TGTGCCAGTAGTGGCGGGACTACAAACCAAGAGACCCAGTACTTC.

The chain employs TRBV5-5 and TRBJ1-2; 7 bases agree with TRBD1. With 4 bases clipped from V and 3 bases from J, the junction kept 24 bases outside the gene matches. Germline lookup yields CDR1 SGHKS and CDR2 YYEKEE (reference sequence). This CDR3 has 20 amino acids. Written as DNA, the CDR3 is TGTGCCAGCAGCGCTTCCGTTACAGGGGCGTTTCGAGCGGGAGACTATGGCTACACCTTC. Translated: CASSASVTGAFRAGDYGYTF.

The chain links TRBV5-1 to TRBJ1-1; 8 positions match TRBD1. The CDR3 has 14 amino acids. V lost 4 bases, J lost 4 bases, and 6 bases stayed unmatched. Per the germline V gene, CDR1 is SGHRS and CDR2 is YFSETQ. CDR3 sequence reads: CASSDETGGTEAFF. For the CDR3, the DNA is TGCGCCAGCAGCGACGAAACAGGGGGCACTGAAGCTTTCTTT.

The rearrangement joins TRBV5-1 to TRBJ1-5; a weak D match, TRBD1 (5 bases). CDR1 is SGHRS, CDR2 YFSETQ, per germline. V was clipped by 1 base and J by 7 bases, with 12 bases between them. The CDR3 covers 14 residues. CDR3 residues: CASSLSGGRQPQHF. The CDR3 DNA sequence: TGCGCCAGCAGCTTGTCGGGGGGACGCCAGCCCCAGCATTTT. Filled out from reference TRBV5-1 and TRBJ1-5, the complete variable domain reads KAGVTQTPRYLIKTRGQQVTLSCSPISGHRSVSWYQQTPGQGLQFLFEYFSETQRNKGNFPGRFSGRQFSNSRSEMNVSTLELGDSALYLCASSLSGGRQPQHFGDGTRLSIL.

The V and J genes are TRBV5-8 and TRBJ1-6, with TRBD1 matching over 8 bases. With V trimmed by 4 bases and J by 12 bases, 15 bases remained unmatched. CDR3 size: 16 residues. Per germline, CDR1 SGHTS and CDR2 YDEGEE. The CDR3 region is CASSPGQGRRHVPLHF. As DNA, the CDR3 is TGTGCCAGCAGCCCTGGACAGGGCCGCCGTCATGTACCCCTCCACTTT.

This clone appeared a few times. The chain carries TRBV19 and TRBJ2-2; 9 bases are shared with TRBD1. Germline values: CDR1 LNHDA, CDR2 SQIVND (reference sequence). The CDR3 runs 14 residues. J gave up 7 bases and V 5 bases, and 5 bases lay outside the gene matches. The CDR3 spells CASSQGTGLGELFF. The CDR3 nucleotides are TGTGCCAGTAGTCAGGGGACAGGGCTCGGGGAGCTGTTTTTT.

There are a few counts of this clone. The chain has TRBV6-5 and TRBJ2-5; maybe TRBD1 (8 bases). CDR1 is MNHEY, CDR2 SVGAGI, per germline. Trimming left V 5 bases short and J 5 bases short, with 12 bases between. The CDR3 sequence is 13 residues long. In DNA, the CDR3 is TGTGCCAGCAGTACAGGGGGGGTGGAGACCCAGTACTTC. Protein: CASSTGGVETQYF.